The clone carrying this TCR beta chain is a singleton in its sample. Its antigen remains unidentified. V lost 4 bases and J lost 3, with 16 bases in between. Germline lookup yields CDR1 SGDLS and CDR2 YYNGEE. The CDR3 contains 15 residues. Sorted-subset replicate PCRs used 150 to 250 ng of genomic DNA. This amount corresponded to some 30,000 T cell genomes. In the study's own analysis: ImmunoSEQ sequences covered only the junction and lacked quality scores; filtering therefore differed. Clones were read by immunoSEQ multiplex PCR, and TCRdb kept only the in-frame ones, dropping some. The DNA was the basis for D and trimming; V, J and clone size are from that table. There are hundreds of thousands of clones in the sample; 74% occur only once, and under 13% lies in the top ten. This sample is drawn from a study of shared clonotypes between healthy human individuals. Study-level background: Every donor yielded three CD4 naive, three CD4 memory, two CD8 naive and one CD8 memory plate. Study findings and constraints: Blood was the only sampled material, and tissue repertoires likely differ.

What was sequenced was memory CD4+ T cells sorted from blood. Stated subset: CD45RA-negative fraction. The sequence was obtained from a man younger than 40 in good health. V and J are TRBV9 and TRBJ2-5; D unresolved. The DNA for the CDR3 is TGTGCCAGCAGCCCACGTAACTCGGTTGAAGAGACCCAGTACTTC. Translated, it gives CASSPRNSVEETQYF.